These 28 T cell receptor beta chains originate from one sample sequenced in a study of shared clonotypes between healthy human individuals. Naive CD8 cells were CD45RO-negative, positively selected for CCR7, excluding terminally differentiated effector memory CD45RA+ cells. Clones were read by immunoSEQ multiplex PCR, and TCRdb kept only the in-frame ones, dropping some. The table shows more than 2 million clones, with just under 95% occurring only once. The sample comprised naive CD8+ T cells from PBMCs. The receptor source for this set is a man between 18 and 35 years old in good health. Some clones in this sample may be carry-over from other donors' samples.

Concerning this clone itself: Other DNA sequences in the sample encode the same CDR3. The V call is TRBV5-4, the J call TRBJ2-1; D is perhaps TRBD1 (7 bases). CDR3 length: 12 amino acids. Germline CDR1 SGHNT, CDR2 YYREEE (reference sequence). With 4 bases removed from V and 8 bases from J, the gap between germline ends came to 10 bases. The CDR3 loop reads CASSSRGDEQFF. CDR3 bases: TGTGCCAGCAGCAGCAGGGGGGATGAGCAGTTCTTC.

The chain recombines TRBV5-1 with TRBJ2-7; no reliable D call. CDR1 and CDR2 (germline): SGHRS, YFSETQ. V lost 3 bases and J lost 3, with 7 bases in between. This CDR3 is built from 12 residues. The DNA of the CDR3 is TGCGCCAGCAGCTCCACCGTCTACGAGCAGTACTTC. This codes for CASSSTVYEQYF.

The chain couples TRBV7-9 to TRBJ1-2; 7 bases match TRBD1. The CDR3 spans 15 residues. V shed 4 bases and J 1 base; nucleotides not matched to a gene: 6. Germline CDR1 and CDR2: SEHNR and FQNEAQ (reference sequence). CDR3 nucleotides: TGTGCCAGCAGCTACTCCACAGGGGTTAACTATGGCTACACCTTC. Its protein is CASSYSTGVNYGYTF. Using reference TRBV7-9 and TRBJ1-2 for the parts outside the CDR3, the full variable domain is DTGVSQNPRHKITKRGQNVTFRCDPISEHNRLYWYRQTLGQGPEFLTYFQNEAQLEKSRLLSDRFSAERPKGSFSTLEIQRTEQGDSAMYLCASSYSTGVNYGYTFGSGTRLTVV.

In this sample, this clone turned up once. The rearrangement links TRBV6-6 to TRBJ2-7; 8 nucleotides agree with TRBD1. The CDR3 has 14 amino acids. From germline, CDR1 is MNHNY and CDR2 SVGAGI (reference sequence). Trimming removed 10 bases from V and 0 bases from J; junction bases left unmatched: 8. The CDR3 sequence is CATMDRAGSYEQYF. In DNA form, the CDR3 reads TGTGCCACCATGGACAGGGCCGGCTCCTACGAGCAGTACTTC.

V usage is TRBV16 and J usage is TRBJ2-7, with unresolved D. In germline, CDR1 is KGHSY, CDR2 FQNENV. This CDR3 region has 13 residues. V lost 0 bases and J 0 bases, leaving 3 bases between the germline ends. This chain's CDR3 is CASSQSSSYEQYF. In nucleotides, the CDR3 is TGTGCCAGCAGCCAATCAAGCTCCTACGAGCAGTACTTC.

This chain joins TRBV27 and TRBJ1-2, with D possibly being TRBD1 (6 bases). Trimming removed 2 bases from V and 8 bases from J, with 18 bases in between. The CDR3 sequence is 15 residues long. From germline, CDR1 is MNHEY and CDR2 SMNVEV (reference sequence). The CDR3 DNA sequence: TGTGCCAGCAGTTTAGCAGGGGACCACGGTCGGGGCTACACCTTC. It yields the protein CASSLAGDHGRGYTF.

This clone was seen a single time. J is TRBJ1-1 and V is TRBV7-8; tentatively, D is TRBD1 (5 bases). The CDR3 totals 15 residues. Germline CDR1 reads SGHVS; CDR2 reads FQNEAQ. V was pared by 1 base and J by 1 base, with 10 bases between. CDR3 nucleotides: TGTGCCAGCAGCTTAGGTGGGGGGAAGAACACTGAAGCTTTCTTT. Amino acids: CASSLGGGKNTEAFF.

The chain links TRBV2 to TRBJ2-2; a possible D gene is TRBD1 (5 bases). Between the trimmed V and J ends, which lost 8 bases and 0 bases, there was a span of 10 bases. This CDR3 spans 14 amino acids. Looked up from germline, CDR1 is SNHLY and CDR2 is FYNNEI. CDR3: CASLGATNTGELFF. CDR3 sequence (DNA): TGTGCCAGCTTAGGGGCGACGAACACCGGGGAGCTGTTTTTT.

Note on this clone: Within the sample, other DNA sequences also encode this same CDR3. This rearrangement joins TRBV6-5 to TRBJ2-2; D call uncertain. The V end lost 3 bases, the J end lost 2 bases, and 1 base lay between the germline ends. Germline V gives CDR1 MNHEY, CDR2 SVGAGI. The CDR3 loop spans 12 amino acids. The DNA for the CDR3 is TGTGCCAGCAGTTATAACACCGGGGAGCTGTTTTTT. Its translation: CASSYNTGELFF.

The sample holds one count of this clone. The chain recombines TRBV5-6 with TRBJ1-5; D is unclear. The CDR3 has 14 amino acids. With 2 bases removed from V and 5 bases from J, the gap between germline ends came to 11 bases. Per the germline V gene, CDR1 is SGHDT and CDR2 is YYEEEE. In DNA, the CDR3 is TGTGCCAGCAGCTTTGAGGGAGGCTATCAGCCCCAGCATTTT. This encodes CASSFEGGYQPQHF.

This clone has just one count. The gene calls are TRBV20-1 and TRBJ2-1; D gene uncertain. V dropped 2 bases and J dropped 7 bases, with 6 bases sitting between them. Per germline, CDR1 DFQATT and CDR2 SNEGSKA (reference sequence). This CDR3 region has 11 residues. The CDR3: CSARRRNEQFF. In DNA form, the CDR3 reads TGCAGTGCTAGACGTCGGAATGAGCAGTTCTTC.

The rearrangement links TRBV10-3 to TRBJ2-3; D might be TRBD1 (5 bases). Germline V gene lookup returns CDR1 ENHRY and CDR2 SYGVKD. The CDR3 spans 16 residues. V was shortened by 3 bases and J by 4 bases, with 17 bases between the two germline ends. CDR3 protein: CAISDLTETVADTQYF. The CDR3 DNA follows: TGTGCCATCAGTGACCTGACAGAGACGGTGGCAGATACGCAGTATTTT.

As DNA, the CDR3 is TGTGCCAGCAGGATCGGCGGGAGGAACACCGGGGAGCTGTTTTTT. This codes for CASRIGGRNTGELFF. V gene TRBV7-2 combines with J gene TRBJ2-2; TRBD2 agrees at 7 bases. The CDR3 loop spans 15 amino acids. V was clipped by 6 bases and J by 1 base; unmatched bases: 5. Per germline, CDR1 SGHTA and CDR2 FQGNSA. The whole variable domain, remainder taken from reference TRBV7-2 and TRBJ2-2, is GAGVSQSPSNKVTEKGKDVELRCDPISGHTALYWYRQSLGQGLEFLIYFQGNSAPDKSGLPSDRFSAERTGGSVSTLTIQRTQQEDSAVYLCASRIGGRNTGELFFGEGSRLTVL.

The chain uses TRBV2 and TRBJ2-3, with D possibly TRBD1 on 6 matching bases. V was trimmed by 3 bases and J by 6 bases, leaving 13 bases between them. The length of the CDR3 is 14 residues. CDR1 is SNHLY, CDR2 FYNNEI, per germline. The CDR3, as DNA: TGTGCCAGCAGTGACGTGAGGGGGTTGGATACGCAGTATTTT. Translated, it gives CASSDVRGLDTQYF.

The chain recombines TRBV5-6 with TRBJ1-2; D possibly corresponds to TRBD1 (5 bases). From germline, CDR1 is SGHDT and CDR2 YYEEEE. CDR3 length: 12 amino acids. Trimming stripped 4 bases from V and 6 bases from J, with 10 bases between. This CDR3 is CASSQGGDGYTF. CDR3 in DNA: TGTGCCAGCAGCCAGGGAGGAGATGGCTACACCTTC.

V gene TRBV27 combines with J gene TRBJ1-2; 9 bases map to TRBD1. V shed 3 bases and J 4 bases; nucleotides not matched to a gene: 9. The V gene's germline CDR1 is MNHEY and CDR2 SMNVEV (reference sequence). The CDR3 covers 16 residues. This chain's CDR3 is CASSFQTGGSFYGYTF. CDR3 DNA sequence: TGTGCCAGCAGTTTCCAGACAGGGGGATCTTTCTATGGCTACACCTTC.

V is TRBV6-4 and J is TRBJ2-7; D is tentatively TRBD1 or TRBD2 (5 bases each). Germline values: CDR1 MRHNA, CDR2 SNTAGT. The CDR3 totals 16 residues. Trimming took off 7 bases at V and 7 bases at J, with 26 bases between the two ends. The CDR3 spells CASIPGCWGTRGEQYF. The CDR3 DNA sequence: TGTGCCAGCATACCGGGTTGTTGGGGGACCAGAGGGGAGCAGTACTTC.

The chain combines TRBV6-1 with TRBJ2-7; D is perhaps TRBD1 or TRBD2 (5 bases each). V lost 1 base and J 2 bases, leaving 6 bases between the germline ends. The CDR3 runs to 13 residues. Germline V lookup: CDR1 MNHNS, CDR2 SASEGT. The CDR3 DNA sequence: TGTGCCAGCAGTGAAGTGGGGGCCTACGAGCAGTACTTC. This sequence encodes CASSEVGAYEQYF.

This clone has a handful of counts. CDR3: CASGSHNQPQHF. The CDR3 DNA is TGTGCCAGCGGAAGCCACAATCAGCCCCAGCATTTT. The V call is TRBV27, the J call TRBJ1-5; D not resolved. With 8 bases removed from V and 3 bases from J, the gap between germline ends came to 8 bases. CDR3 size: 12 residues. Per the germline V gene, CDR1 is MNHEY and CDR2 is SMNVEV (reference sequence).

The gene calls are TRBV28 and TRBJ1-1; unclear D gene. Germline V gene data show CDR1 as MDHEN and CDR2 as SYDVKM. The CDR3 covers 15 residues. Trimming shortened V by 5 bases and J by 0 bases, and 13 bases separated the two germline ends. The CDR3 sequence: CASSPRRGLNTEAFF. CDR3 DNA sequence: TGTGCCAGCAGTCCAAGGCGAGGATTGAACACTGAAGCTTTCTTT.

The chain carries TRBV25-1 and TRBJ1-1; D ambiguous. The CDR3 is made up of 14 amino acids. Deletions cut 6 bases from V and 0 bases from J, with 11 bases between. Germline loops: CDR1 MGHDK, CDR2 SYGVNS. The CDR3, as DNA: TGTGCCAGCAGCAACCGGTGGATGAACACTGAAGCTTTCTTT. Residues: CASSNRWMNTEAFF.

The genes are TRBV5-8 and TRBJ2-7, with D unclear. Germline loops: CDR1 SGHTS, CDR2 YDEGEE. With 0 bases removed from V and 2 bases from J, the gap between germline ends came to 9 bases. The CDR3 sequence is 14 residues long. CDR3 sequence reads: CASSLVAVTYEQYF. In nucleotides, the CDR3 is TGTGCCAGCAGCTTGGTCGCAGTGACCTACGAGCAGTACTTC. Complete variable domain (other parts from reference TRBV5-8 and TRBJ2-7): EAGVTQSPTHLIKTRGQQATLRCSPISGHTSVYWYQQALGLGLQFLLWYDEGEERNRGNFPPRFSGRQFPNYSSELNVNALELEDSALYLCASSLVAVTYEQYFGPGTRLTVT.

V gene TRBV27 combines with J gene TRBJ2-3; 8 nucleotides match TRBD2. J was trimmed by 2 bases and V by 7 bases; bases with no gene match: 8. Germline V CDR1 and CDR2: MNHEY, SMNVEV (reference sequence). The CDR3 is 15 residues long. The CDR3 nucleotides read TGTGCCAGCACTGTAAGCGGGGGTGCCACAGATACGCAGTATTTT. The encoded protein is CASTVSGGATDTQYF.

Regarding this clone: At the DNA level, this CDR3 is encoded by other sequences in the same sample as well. Here the CDR3 reads CASSDRGSSYNEQFF. The CDR3 coding sequence is TGTGCCAGCAGCGACCGGGGGAGCTCCTACAATGAGCAGTTCTTC. This chain links TRBV25-1 with TRBJ2-1; the D gene is possibly TRBD2 (6 bases). This CDR3 spans 15 amino acids. The germline V gene encodes CDR1 MGHDK and CDR2 SYGVNS. The ends were cut back, 6 bases at V and 0 bases at J, with 12 bases in the middle.

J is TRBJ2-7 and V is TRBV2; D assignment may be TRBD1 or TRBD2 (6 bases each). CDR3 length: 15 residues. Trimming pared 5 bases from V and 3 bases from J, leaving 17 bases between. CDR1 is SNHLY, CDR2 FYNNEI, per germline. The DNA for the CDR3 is TGTGCCAGCAGTCCCCAAAGGGGGGCCCACTACGAGCAGTACTTC. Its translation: CASSPQRGAHYEQYF.

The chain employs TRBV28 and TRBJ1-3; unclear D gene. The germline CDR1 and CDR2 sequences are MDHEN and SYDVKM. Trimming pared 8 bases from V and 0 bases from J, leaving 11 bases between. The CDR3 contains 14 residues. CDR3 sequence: CASLSQPSGNTIYF. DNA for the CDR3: TGTGCCAGCTTGAGTCAGCCCTCTGGAAACACCATATATTTT.

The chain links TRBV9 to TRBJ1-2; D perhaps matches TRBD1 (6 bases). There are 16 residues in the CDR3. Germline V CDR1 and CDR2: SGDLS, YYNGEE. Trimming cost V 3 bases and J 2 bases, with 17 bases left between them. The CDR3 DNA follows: TGTGCCAGCAGCGCGAAAATCACAGGGTTAAACTATGGCTACACCTTC. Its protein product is CASSAKITGLNYGYTF. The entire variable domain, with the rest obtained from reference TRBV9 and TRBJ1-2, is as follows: DSGVTQTPKHLITATGQRVTLRCSPRSGDLSVYWYQQSLDQGLQFLIQYYNGEERAKGNILERFSAQQFPDLHSELNLSSLELGDSALYFCASSAKITGLNYGYTFGSGTRLTVV.

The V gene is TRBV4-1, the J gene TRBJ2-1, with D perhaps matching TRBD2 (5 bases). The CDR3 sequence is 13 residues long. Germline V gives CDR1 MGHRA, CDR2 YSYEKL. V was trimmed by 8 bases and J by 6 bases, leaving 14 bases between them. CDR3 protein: CASALGVGNEQFF. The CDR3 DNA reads TGCGCCAGCGCCCTCGGGGTCGGCAATGAGCAGTTCTTC.